The clone carrying this TCR beta chain has just a few counts. The germline V and J ends were trimmed by 1 base and 6 bases, with 13 bases remaining between them. This CDR3 contains 15 residues. In germline, CDR1 is LNHDA, CDR2 SQIVND (reference sequence). This specimen belongs to a study of shared clonotypes between healthy human individuals. The authors distributed each subset's genomic DNA evenly over several immunoSEQ plates. Method: immunoSEQ multiplex PCR; TCRdb's copy keeps in-frame clones and lacks some. This sample has about 700,000 clones; 74% occur once, and the top ten carry about 1.8%. The specimen sequenced was memory CD4+ T cells sorted from blood. Subset described: CD45RA-negative fraction. This chain joins TRBV19 and TRBJ1-5; maybe TRBD1 (5 bases). This clonotype originated in a woman aged 25 to 45 in good health. The CDR3 bases are TGTGCCAGTAGTATAGCAAGGGGCGTGGGTCAGCCCCAGCATTTT. It codes for CASSIARGVGQPQHF.